The next 6 T cell receptor beta chains were all read from a single sample in a study of blood T cell repertoires in COVID-19. Repertoires were generated with immunoSEQ multiplex PCR, while TCRdb's copy carries only in-frame clones and drops some. Here the sample spans 310,000 or so clones, roughly 90% being singletons. Source material: peripheral blood. Receptor source: a woman in her forties or fifties with active or convalescent COVID-19.

V usage is TRBV5-1 and J usage is TRBJ2-1, with 10 nucleotides matching TRBD2. The CDR3 length is 17 residues. With V trimmed by 1 base and J by 1 base, 5 bases remained unmatched. In germline, CDR1 is SGHRS, CDR2 YFSETQ. The CDR3 region has the DNA TGCGCCAGCAGCTTGACTAGCGGGGTGGTATCCTACAATGAGCAGTTCTTC. Translation gives CASSLTSGVVSYNEQFF.

V gene TRBV7-2 combines with J gene TRBJ1-4; TRBD1 is a possible D gene (5 bases). Deletions cut 5 bases from V and 1 base from J, with 11 bases between. Germline assignment: CDR1 SGHTA and CDR2 FQGNSA. There are 15 residues in the CDR3. CDR3 sequence: CASSRGVVTNEKLFF. The CDR3 DNA reads TGTGCCAGCAGCCGGGGGGTTGTAACTAATGAAAAACTGTTTTTT.

The chain is built from TRBV7-8 and TRBJ1-2; D is perhaps TRBD1 (5 bases). The V end lost 5 bases, the J end lost 3 bases, and 13 bases lay between the germline ends. Germline V CDR1 and CDR2: SGHVS, FQNEAQ. The CDR3 consists of 14 residues. Here the CDR3 DNA reads TGTGCCAGCAGCCCGGCCCAGACAGACTATGGCTACACCTTC. Translated, it gives CASSPAQTDYGYTF.

The chain joins TRBV5-1 to TRBJ1-2; D call uncertain. CDR1 is SGHRS, CDR2 YFSETQ, per germline. The V and J ends lost 0 bases and 4 bases respectively, with 13 bases between them. The CDR3 length is 15 residues. CDR3 loop: CASSLVGSSFYGYTF. DNA for the CDR3: TGCGCCAGCAGCTTGGTAGGGAGTTCCTTCTATGGCTACACCTTC.

The chain has TRBV9 and TRBJ1-2, with no clear D. CDR3 size: 16 residues. The ends were cut back, 0 bases at V and 4 bases at J, with 16 bases in the middle. Germline lookup yields CDR1 SGDLS and CDR2 YYNGEE. The CDR3 DNA reads as TGTGCCAGCAGCGTAGGTCCAGGAAACCCTTCCTATGGCTACACCTTC. Its translation is CASSVGPGNPSYGYTF. The full variable domain, with the rest looked up from reference TRBV9 and TRBJ1-2, is DSGVTQTPKHLITATGQRVTLRCSPRSGDLSVYWYQQSLDQGLQFLIQYYNGEERAKGNILERFSAQQFPDLHSELNLSSLELGDSALYFCASSVGPGNPSYGYTFGSGTRLTVV.

The J gene is TRBJ2-7, the V gene TRBV6-5; the D gene is possibly TRBD1 (6 bases). The CDR3 covers 15 residues. CDR1 and CDR2 from the germline V gene are MNHEY and SVGAGI. Trimming shortened V by 0 bases and J by 2 bases, and 11 bases separated the two germline ends. The CDR3 nucleotides read TGTGCCAGCAGTTACTCTAGGGGGAGTGCCTACGAGCAGTACTTC. Encoded protein: CASSYSRGSAYEQYF.